The 5 T cell receptor beta chains given below trace back to one sample, sequenced in a study of shared clonotypes between healthy human individuals. Some clones are missing from TCRdb's copy, which holds only in-frame ones; the method was immunoSEQ multiplex PCR. The sample gives some 1,100,000 clones, about 84% of which show up once; about 0.52% is in the top ten. The sequencing sample was made of memory CD4+ T cells from PBMCs. This sample's subset: CD45RA-negative fraction. Receptors were obtained from a man aged 18 to 29 in good health. Some clones in this sample may be carry-over from other donors' samples.

The J gene is TRBJ2-7, the V gene TRBV28; maybe TRBD2 (5 bases). Trimming pared 6 bases from V and 3 bases from J, leaving 9 bases between. CDR1 is MDHEN, CDR2 SYDVKM, per germline. The CDR3 covers 12 residues. CDR3 DNA sequence: TGTGCCAGCAGGTTACTAGGCTACGAGCAGTACTTC. It codes for CASRLLGYEQYF. The full variable domain, rest sourced from reference TRBV28 and TRBJ2-7, is DVKVTQSSRYLVKRTGEKVFLECVQDMDHENMFWYRQDPGLGLRLIYFSYDVKMKEKGDIPEGYSVSREKKERFSLILESASTNQTSMYLCASRLLGYEQYFGPGTRLTVT.

The V and J genes are TRBV10-3 and TRBJ1-6, with D unresolved. The CDR3 spans 12 residues. Germline-derived CDR1 and CDR2 are ENHRY and SYGVKD. Trimming removed 5 bases from V and 6 bases from J, with 5 bases in between. The CDR3 sequence is CAISTSNSPLHF. Here the CDR3 DNA reads TGTGCCATCAGTACGAGTAATTCACCCCTCCACTTT.

This clone was seen a single time. The chain combines TRBV28 with TRBJ1-4, with a weak D call TRBD1 (5 bases). CDR3 length equals 14 residues. Germline V gene lookup returns CDR1 MDHEN and CDR2 SYDVKM. V shed 7 bases and J shed 8 bases, with 17 bases lying between them. The CDR3 loop reads CASTTRVNGEKLFF. The CDR3 nucleotides read TGTGCCAGCACTACCAGGGTGAATGGGGAAAAACTGTTTTTT. The whole variable domain, remainder taken from reference TRBV28 and TRBJ1-4, is DVKVTQSSRYLVKRTGEKVFLECVQDMDHENMFWYRQDPGLGLRLIYFSYDVKMKEKGDIPEGYSVSREKKERFSLILESASTNQTSMYLCASTTRVNGEKLFFGSGTQLSVL.

The chain joins TRBV27 to TRBJ1-2; D is perhaps TRBD1 (5 bases). The germline CDR1 and CDR2 sequences are MNHEY and SMNVEV (reference sequence). The CDR3 totals 13 residues. The V and J ends lost 10 bases and 3 bases respectively, with 15 bases between them. The CDR3 reads CATRGSGDYGYTF. The DNA for the CDR3 is TGTGCCACCCGGGGATCGGGGGACTATGGCTACACCTTC.

The V and J genes are TRBV11-2 and TRBJ2-7; D gene ambiguous. Germline-derived CDR1 and CDR2 are SGHAT and FQNNGV. V dropped 1 base and J dropped 4 bases, with 5 bases sitting between them. The CDR3 has 12 residues. The chain's CDR3 is CASSLVQYEQYF. Here the CDR3 DNA reads TGTGCCAGCAGCTTAGTACAGTACGAGCAGTACTTC.